This T cell receptor beta chain is drawn from a study of cytomegalovirus exposure and HLA in healthy donors (dated by TCRdb to about 2017). With respect to the entire study: An earlier analysis of around 600 of the donors reported 250 to 300 Gb of sequence data and around 110 million unique TCR beta sequences from about 200 million T cells. An early release covering about 600 HLA-typed donors comprised around 300 gigabases of sequencing data and some 79 million unique TCR sequences. The genetic ancestry cluster associated with self-reported Caucasian donors included over 65% of the approximately 430 genotyped donors. The study was designed to test whether signatures of past pathogen exposure could be identified by cataloging public T cell receptors. Using immunosequencing, the study profiled T cell repertoires from 550 to 750 subjects and related those repertoires to cytomegalovirus serostatus. A separate validation cohort of 100 to 150 different subjects was used in addition to the 666-subject first cohort. The study combined high-throughput TCR immunosequencing, statistical association of individual TCRs with disease status, and machine learning to predict cytomegalovirus infection status. To study patterns of TCR occurrence, a later analysis re-analyzed previously published TCR beta repertoires from 550 to 800 donors and added high-resolution HLA genotyping. Rather than using new phenotypic data, the later analysis identified candidate immune exposures from TCR beta sequences and from how often those sequences occurred across donors. To decide whether each TCR beta V gene segment behaved as functional or pseudogenic, an earlier analysis of 587 of the donors relied on high-throughput TCR beta sequencing. Donor age, sex, ethnicity and CMV serostatus were compiled together with the repertoire data. In a later genetic analysis, genome-wide SNP genotypes for 398 of the 666 donors were used, and that subset was treated as a discovery cohort. Every repertoire in the discovery cohort had been generated on one and the same sequencing platform. HLA typing included class I and class II loci at four-digit resolution. Typing coverage varied by locus: 629-630 donors for A, B, C, DRB1 and DQB1; roughly 500 for DQA1; around 570 for DPA1; some 470 for DPB1. A few DR-DQ haplotypes were treated as single units for association and clustering because of strong linkage in the cohort. Among a few hundred genotyped donors of the cohort, an average of approximately 250,000 unique TCR beta nucleotide sequences were sequenced per donor, roughly a sixth of them non-productive. The full study reports these points: Only TCR beta chains were sequenced in this cohort, and the absence of alpha or paired-chain data limited detectable features. A cluster of highly shared sequence variants was judged likely to be a technical artifact of the sequencing pipeline. In a later analysis, TCR association rates were found to vary across HLA loci, with the most associated TCRs seen for DRB1 alleles and the fewest for HLA-C alleles. In a later genetic analysis, a missense DCLRE1C variant was associated with V-gene and J-gene trimming of TCR beta chains, and the association was replicated in an independent cohort. According to a later analysis, parvovirus B19, influenza, CMV and Epstein-Barr virus appeared linked to several top co-occurrence clusters. In a later analysis, most CMV-associated TCR beta chains were found to appear HLA-restricted, with HLA associations seemingly driven largely by CMV exposure. The study gave a list of some 150 TCR beta chains associated with cytomegalovirus. Roughly uniform sequencing depth across donors was assumed in presence/absence analyses, although this assumption may not hold. At a false discovery rate of 0.05, a later analysis linked fewer than 20,000 TCR beta sequences to specific HLA alleles. Compared with equally common non-associated chains, HLA-associated TCR beta chains in a later analysis were more clonally expanded and had lower generation probabilities. A later genetic analysis reported fewer N-insertions in productive TCRs among donors in an Asian-associated ancestry cluster than the approximately 700-donor mean. The authors suggested that the approach could potentially be extended to other disease states and immunological phenotypes. In an earlier analysis of about 600 of the donors, most TCR beta V segments appeared in productive rearrangements about 90% or about 30% of the time, broadly matching IMGT annotations. For the cohort, immune exposure information was limited to CMV serostatus. Because some donors lacked HLA typing at each locus, the association tests relied only on the typed subset. When HLA alleles, especially DR and DQ, strongly co-occurred, attributing TCR associations to individual alleles was difficult. Correlated functional status among segregating V segments might be attributable to linkage disequilibrium, but an unknown experimental factor could not be ruled out. In vitro tests confirmed that a few of the cytomegalovirus-associated TCR beta chains recognize cytomegalovirus antigens. In both the original and validation cohorts, the classifier was reported to diagnose cytomegalovirus status with high specificity and sensitivity. Across donors, most TCR sequences were observed very rarely, whereas some public TCRs were present in many individuals. A further reported finding was that TCR beta sequences accurately predicted the HLA-A and HLA-B alleles for most subjects in the first cohort. Because counts were too low, about 15 rarely observed V segments, including chromosome 9 orphons, were left out of the earlier analysis of approximately 500 of the donors.

The sample holds one count of this clone. It has no known antigen specificity. Within one base of it there is no much larger clone, and no base qualities were kept. Library prep was done by the immunoSEQ multiplex PCR assay. For the multiplex PCR, a mixture combining 60 forward primers for TCR Vbeta segments and 13 reverse primers for TCR Jbeta segments was used. A multiplex PCR assay on genomic DNA amplified the CDR3 region of rearranged TCR beta genes. Amplified TCR beta libraries were sequenced as 87-base-pair reads on the Illumina HiSeq System. The authors processed their data as follows. Across the 600 to 700 repertoires, a later analysis counted tens of millions of unique TCR beta chains, 9 million to 14 million of which were shared by at least two donors. Raw reads were error-corrected and collapsed into unique sequences with a nearest-neighbor algorithm that merged closely related sequences to remove PCR and sequencing errors. V, D and J gene segments were assigned by aligning CDR3 sequences to IMGT reference sequences. For a sequence to be retained, at least a six-nucleotide match to both a V gene segment and a J gene segment was required. Rearrangements were called productive when the CDR3 lacked stop codons and stayed in frame with V and J; all others were non-productive. Following IMGT convention, CDR3 was defined as the stretch from the second conserved V-encoded cysteine up to the conserved J-encoded phenylalanine. The earlier analysis of about 610 of the donors excluded any sequence lacking an unambiguous match to a single V gene segment. In an earlier analysis of around 600 of the donors, V segments were called functional above 56.7% productive rearrangements and were called segregating when the between-donor standard deviation exceeded 5%. A statistical classification framework was developed to diagnose cytomegalovirus status using the catalog of TCR beta chain sequences. V and J gene assignment, in a later analysis, came from comparing TCR nucleotide sequences with IMGT/GENE-DB human TR gene sequences. A later analysis assigned CDR3 sequences and most-parsimonious VDJ recombination scenarios with the TCRdist pipeline. In a later analysis, each TCR beta chain was defined by its CDR3 amino acid sequence together with its V-gene family, and reads lacking a unique V-gene family were excluded. A later analysis removed 592 highly shared, low-generation-probability nucleotide sequences to deal with suspected cross-contamination and a sequencing artifact. For each public chain, a later analysis derived a clonal expansion index from normalized ranks of inferred template counts within each repertoire. A later analysis computed generation probabilities with a VDJ recombination model fitted to out-of-frame rearrangements, and checked the results against IGoR. A later analysis scored TCR-TCR, TCR-HLA and TCR-CMV co-occurrence with hypergeometric tests, applying a repertoire-size bias correction to TCR pairs. A later analysis estimated false discovery rates by permuting HLA or CMV assignments 20 times. A later analysis grouped co-occurring TCRs with DBSCAN, adding TCRdist sequence similarity when clustering within HLA-allele-positive subsets. Co-occurrence clustering excluded repertoires with fewer than 30,000 or more than 120,000 public chains, plus five with anomalous nucleotide sharing. TCRdb obtained this table from immuneACCESS and retained in-frame rearrangements with V and J assigned. These tables miss some clones; where compared with another copy, unresolved V genes account for less than half of the shortfall, and the remainder is unexplained. Clone size and the V and J calls come from that table; the DNA yielded D and trimming. Counted in this sample were more than 65,000 clones; around 81% of them appeared once. 5% to 7% of the sample goes to the ten largest clones.

In total, roughly 710 healthy bone marrow donors made up the cohort. Cohort members were all nominally healthy when sampled, although unrecorded immune exposures were likely present. The donor was CMV seropositive and belonged to the group of 250 to 350 seropositive cohort members. Every donor gave a peripheral blood sample, and the peripheral blood mononuclear cells from that sample were used for TCR beta sequencing. The Qiagen DNeasy Blood Extraction Kit was used to extract genomic DNA from the blood cell samples. The receptor was isolated from a man between 18 and 29 years old in good health and CMV-seropositive. The sequenced sample consisted of PBMCs.

The CDR3: CATSAPSGTGREQFF. The nucleotides are TGTGCCACCAGCGCACCCTCCGGGACAGGCCGTGAGCAGTTCTTC. The chain uses TRBV15 and TRBJ2-1; TRBD1 agrees with 8 junctional bases. The germline V gene (reference sequence) gives CDR1 as LNHNV and CDR2 as YYDKDF. The CDR3 runs 15 residues from the cysteine to the phenylalanine. The kept DNA is CDR3 alone, 45 bases in frame from the first base. At the junction V is shortened by 5 bases and J by 9 bases; bases outside the gene matches: 12.